This T cell receptor (beta chain) was identified during a study of blood T cells in healthy people across ages. At least ten counts were recorded for this clonotype. Sample-barcoded 5' priming and a J-beta primer mix drove a second PCR of about 7 to 12 cycles. TCRdb redid the calling of the 5' RACE reads with MiXCR, one entry per CDR3 protein. The sample shows about 730,000 distinct CDR3 sequences, approximately 43% of them seen only once. V shed 4 bases and J shed 0 bases, with 16 bases lying between them. CDR3 length: 17 residues. Germline lookup yields CDR1 SGHTA and CDR2 FQGNSA. V is TRBV7-2 and J is TRBJ2-1; D assignment may be TRBD1 or TRBD2 (6 bases each). The sample taken for sequencing was blood. This clonotype originated in a woman aged 55-70 years in good health. The CDR3 protein is CASSSYPGALSYNEQFF. The CDR3 DNA is TGTGCCAGCAGCTCCTACCCGGGGGCCCTCTCCTACAATGAGCAGTTCTTC.